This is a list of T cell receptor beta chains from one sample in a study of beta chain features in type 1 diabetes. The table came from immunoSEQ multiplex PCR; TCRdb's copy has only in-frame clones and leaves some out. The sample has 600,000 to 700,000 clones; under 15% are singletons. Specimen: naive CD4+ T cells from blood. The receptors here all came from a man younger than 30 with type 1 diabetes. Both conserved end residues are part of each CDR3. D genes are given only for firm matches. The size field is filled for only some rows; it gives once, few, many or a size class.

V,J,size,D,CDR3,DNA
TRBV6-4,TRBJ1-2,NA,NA,CASSDRDWVGYTF,TGTGCCAGCAGTGACCGAGACTGGGTTGGCTACACCTTC
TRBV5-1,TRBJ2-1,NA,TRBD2,CASSPSILAGGNRNEQFF,TGCGCCAGCAGCCCGTCAATCTTAGCGGGGGGGAACCGCAATGAGCAGTTCTTC
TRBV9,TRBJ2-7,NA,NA,CASSVEAGPYEQYF,TGTGCCAGCAGCGTAGAGGCAGGGCCCTACGAGCAGTACTTC
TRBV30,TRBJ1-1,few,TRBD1,CAWSVLTGGSAFF,TGTGCCTGGAGTGTACTGACAGGGGGCAGTGCTTTCTTT
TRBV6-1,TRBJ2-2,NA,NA,CATLKGGVSTGELFF,TGTGCCACCCTCAAAGGGGGGGTGAGCACCGGGGAGCTGTTTTTT
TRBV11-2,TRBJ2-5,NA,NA,CASSFGDRETQYF,TGTGCCAGCAGCTTCGGGGACCGGGAGACCCAGTACTTC
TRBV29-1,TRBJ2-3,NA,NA,CSVGSGYTDTQYF,TGCAGCGTTGGTTCCGGGTACACAGATACGCAGTATTTT
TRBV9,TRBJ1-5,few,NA,CASSVREKGNQPQHF,TGTGCCAGCAGCGTCCGAGAGAAGGGCAATCAGCCCCAGCATTTT
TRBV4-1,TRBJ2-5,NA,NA,CASSQVSREETQYF,TGCGCCAGCAGCCAAGTCTCCCGGGAAGAGACCCAGTACTTC
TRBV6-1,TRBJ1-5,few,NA,CASTDSHSNQPQHF,TGTGCCAGCACTGACAGTCATAGCAATCAGCCCCAGCATTTT
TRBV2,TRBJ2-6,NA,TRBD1,CASSPGTGYSGANVLTF,TGTGCCAGCAGTCCCGGGACAGGTTACTCTGGGGCCAACGTCCTGACTTTC
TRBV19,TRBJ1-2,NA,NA,CASSPSGFTNYGYTF,TGTGCCAGTAGTCCTTCGGGGTTCACTAACTATGGCTACACCTTC
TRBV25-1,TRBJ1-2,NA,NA,CASSETAYGYTF,TGTGCCAGCAGTGAGACGGCCTATGGCTACACCTTC
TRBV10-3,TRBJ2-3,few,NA,CAISEFQFGGDTQYF,TGTGCCATCAGTGAGTTCCAGTTTGGAGGGGATACGCAGTATTTT
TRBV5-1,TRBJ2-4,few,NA,CASSLEVAEGNIQYF,TGCGCCAGCAGCTTGGAGGTGGCTGAGGGAAACATTCAGTACTTC
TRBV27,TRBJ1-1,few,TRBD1,CASSGWTGGNTEAFF,TGTGCCAGCAGTGGGTGGACAGGGGGGAACACTGAAGCTTTCTTT
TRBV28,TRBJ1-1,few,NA,CASSVGMEAFF,TGTGCCAGCAGTGTGGGTATGGAAGCTTTCTTT
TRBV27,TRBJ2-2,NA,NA,CASSLPLQGQTGELFF,TGTGCCAGCAGTCTACCACTCCAGGGGCAGACCGGGGAGCTGTTTTTT
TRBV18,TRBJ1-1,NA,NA,CASSVARDTEAFF,TGTGCCAGCTCGGTGGCCAGAGACACTGAAGCTTTCTTT
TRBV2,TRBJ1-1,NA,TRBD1,CASRETGGDTEAFF,TGTGCCAGCAGGGAGACAGGGGGCGACACTGAAGCTTTCTTT
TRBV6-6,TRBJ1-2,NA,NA,CASSYDYVQVNEGYTF,TGTGCCAGCAGTTACGATTATGTACAGGTGAATGAGGGCTACACCTTC
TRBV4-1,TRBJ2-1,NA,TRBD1,CASSQPSRDRENEQFF,TGCGCCAGCAGCCAACCCTCACGGGACAGGGAGAATGAGCAGTTCTTC
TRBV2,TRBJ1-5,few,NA,CASSDQGSLQPQHF,TGTGCCAGCAGTGACCAGGGTAGCCTTCAGCCCCAGCATTTT
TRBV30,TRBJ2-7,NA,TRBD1,CAWSGGTVLYEQYF,TGTGCCTGGAGTGGGGGGACAGTACTCTACGAGCAGTACTTC
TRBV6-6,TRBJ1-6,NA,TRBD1,CASSSWTGKVSPLHF,TGTGCCAGCAGTTCTTGGACAGGGAAAGTCTCACCCCTCCACTTT
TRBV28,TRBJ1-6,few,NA,CASSSQGKTLHF,TGTGCCAGCAGTTCCCAGGGAAAGACCCTCCACTTT
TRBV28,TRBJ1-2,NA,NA,CASSLSDGYTF,TGTGCCAGCAGTTTATCGGATGGCTACACCTTC
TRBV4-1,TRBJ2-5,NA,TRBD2,CASSRTSGDQETQYF,TGCGCCAGCAGCCGGACTAGCGGGGACCAAGAGACCCAGTACTTC
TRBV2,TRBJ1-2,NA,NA,CASLGLAGRYGYTF,TGTGCCAGCTTGGGGCTCGCCGGCCGTTATGGCTACACCTTC
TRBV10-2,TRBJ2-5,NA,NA,CASSEIRAETQYF,TGCGCCAGCAGTGAGATTAGAGCCGAGACCCAGTACTTC
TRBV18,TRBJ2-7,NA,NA,CASSPNRDDEQYF,TGTGCCAGCTCACCAAACAGGGACGACGAGCAGTACTTC
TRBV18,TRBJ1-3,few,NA,CASSPLTGPLSGNTIYF,TGTGCCAGCTCACCACTTACAGGCCCTCTTTCTGGAAACACCATATATTTT
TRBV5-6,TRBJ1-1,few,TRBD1,CASRDAGTVNTEAFF,TGTGCCAGCAGGGACGCCGGGACAGTGAACACTGAAGCTTTCTTT
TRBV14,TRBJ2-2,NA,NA,CASSQSTGNTGELFF,TGTGCCAGCAGCCAAAGCACAGGGAACACCGGGGAGCTGTTTTTT
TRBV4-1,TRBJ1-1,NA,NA,CASSRTARDGEAFF,TGCGCCAGCAGCCGAACGGCCAGGGACGGTGAAGCTTTCTTT
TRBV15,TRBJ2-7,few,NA,CATSLSTGTGNEQYF,TGTGCCACCAGCCTTTCCACCGGGACGGGCAACGAGCAGTACTTC
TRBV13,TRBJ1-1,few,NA,CASSLGTEAFF,TGTGCCAGCAGCTTAGGCACTGAAGCTTTCTTT
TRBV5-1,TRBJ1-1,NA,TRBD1,CASSPGTGVIMNTEAFF,TGCGCCAGCAGCCCCGGGACAGGGGTTATAATGAACACTGAAGCTTTCTTT
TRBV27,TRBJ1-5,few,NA,CASSFGGHQPQHF,TGTGCCAGCAGTTTTGGGGGGCATCAGCCCCAGCATTTT
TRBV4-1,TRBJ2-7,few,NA,CASSPVPIPAYEQYF,TGCGCCAGCAGCCCGGTACCCATCCCAGCCTACGAGCAGTACTTC
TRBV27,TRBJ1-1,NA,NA,CAAIGQDTEAFF,TGTGCCGCCATAGGCCAGGACACTGAAGCTTTCTTT
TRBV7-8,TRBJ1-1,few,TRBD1,CASSLVDRGSTEAFF,TGTGCCAGCAGCTTAGTGGACAGGGGGAGCACTGAAGCTTTCTTT
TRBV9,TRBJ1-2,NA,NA,CASSLGRRFSNYGYTF,TGTGCCAGCAGCCTGGGACGGCGGTTCTCTAACTATGGCTACACCTTC
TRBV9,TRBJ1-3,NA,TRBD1,CASSAGGDGNTIYF,TGTGCCAGCAGCGCAGGGGGCGATGGAAACACCATATATTTT
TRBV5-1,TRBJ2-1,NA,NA,CASSWTVQDEQFF,TGCGCCAGCAGCTGGACGGTCCAAGATGAGCAGTTCTTC
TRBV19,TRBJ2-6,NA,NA,CASSAATASSGANVLTF,TGTGCCAGTAGTGCCGCGACGGCCAGCTCTGGGGCCAACGTCCTGACTTTC
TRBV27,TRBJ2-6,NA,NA,CASSEPSSGANVLTF,TGTGCCAGCAGTGAACCCAGCTCTGGGGCCAACGTCCTGACTTTC
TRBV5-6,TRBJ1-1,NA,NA,CASTLFLRDTEAFF,TGTGCCAGCACCCTGTTCCTACGGGACACTGAAGCTTTCTTT
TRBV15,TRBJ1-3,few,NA,CATSRGPYDGGNTIYF,TGTGCCACCAGCAGAGGCCCTTACGACGGTGGAAACACCATATATTTT
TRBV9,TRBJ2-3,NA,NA,CASSYGGTTDTQYF,TGTGCCAGCAGCTATGGGGGGACTACAGATACGCAGTATTTT
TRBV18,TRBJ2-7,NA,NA,CASSPGTPYEQYF,TGTGCCAGCTCGCCCGGGACCCCCTACGAGCAGTACTTC
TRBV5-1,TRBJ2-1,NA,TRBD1,CASRETGHPYNEQFF,TGCGCCAGCAGAGAGACAGGGCACCCCTACAATGAGCAGTTCTTC